The clone carrying this T cell receptor (beta chain) was seen at least ten times. This sample was taken from a study of cytotoxic CD8 clonotypes in ibrutinib-treated CLL. Sequenced by immunoSEQ multiplex PCR; TCRdb stores in-frame clones only, minus some. This sample yields some 200,000 clones, of which 60% to 80% are seen a single time; approximately 10% belongs to the top ten. This CDR3 has 14 amino acids. The rearrangement links TRBV21-1 to TRBJ2-7; the tabulated D call, TRBD1, remains unverified against the DNA. TRBV21-1 represents a pseudogene. The sequencing here drew on PBMCs, taken after 12 months of ibrutinib treatment. The receptor's source is a human donor with chronic lymphocytic leukemia. The chain's CDR3 is CASSKARNSYEQYF. The CDR3 bases are TGTGCCAGCAGCAAAGCCAGGAATTCCTACGAGCAGTACTTC.